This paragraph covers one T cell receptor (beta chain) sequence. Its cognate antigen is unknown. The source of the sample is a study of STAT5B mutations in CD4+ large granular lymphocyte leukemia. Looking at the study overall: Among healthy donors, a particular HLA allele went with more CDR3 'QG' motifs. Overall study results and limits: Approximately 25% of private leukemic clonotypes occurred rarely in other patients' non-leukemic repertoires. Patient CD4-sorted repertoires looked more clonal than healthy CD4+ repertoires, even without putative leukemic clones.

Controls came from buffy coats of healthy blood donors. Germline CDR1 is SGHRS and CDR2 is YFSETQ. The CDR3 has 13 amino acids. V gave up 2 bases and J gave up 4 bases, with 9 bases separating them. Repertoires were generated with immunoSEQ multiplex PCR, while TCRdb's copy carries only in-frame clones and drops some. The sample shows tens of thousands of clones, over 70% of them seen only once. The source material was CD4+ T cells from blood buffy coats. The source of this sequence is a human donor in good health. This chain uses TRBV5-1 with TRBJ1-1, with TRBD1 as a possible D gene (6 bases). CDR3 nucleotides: TGCGCCAGCAGCTTAGGGGGGCCCACTGAAGCTTTCTTT. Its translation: CASSLGGPTEAFF.